The 5 T cell receptor beta chains in this list originate from one sample, sequenced in a study of CD4 T cells in relation to SARS-CoV-2 and coronaviruses. Assay used: immunoSEQ multiplex PCR; TCRdb lists only in-frame clones, some missing. Altogether about 59,000 clones are present, roughly 85% being singletons, with the ten largest covering approximately 1.4%. Unexposed donor CD4+ T cells date from about 2011-2019, before the COVID-19 pandemic. The sequencing input was memory CD4+ T cells from PBMCs. These receptors all come from a human donor in good health.

J is TRBJ1-2 and V is TRBV10-1; unclear D gene. The CDR3 sequence is 13 residues long. The ends were cut back, 3 bases at V and 1 base at J, with 6 bases in the middle. Germline CDR1 is WNHNN and CDR2 is SYGVQD (reference sequence). The CDR3 nucleotides read TGCGCCAGCAGTGATGGCGATAACTATGGCTACACCTTC. Translated, it gives CASSDGDNYGYTF.

A note on this clone: An end of the junction differs from the germline gene, which may be a read error. The CDR3 reads CASSYSGSSYKQYF. The CDR3 region has the DNA TGTGCCAGCAGCTATAGCGGAAGCTCCTACAAGCAGTACTTC. V usage is TRBV6-5 and J usage is TRBJ2-7, with a weak D call TRBD2 (6 bases). The CDR3 runs 14 residues. Germline loops: CDR1 MNHEY, CDR2 SVGAGI.

The J gene is TRBJ1-1, the V gene TRBV7-3; D perhaps matches TRBD1 (6 bases). The CDR3 has 17 residues. Trimming shortened V by 0 bases and J by 7 bases, and 21 bases separated the two germline ends. Looked up from germline, CDR1 is SGHTA and CDR2 is FQGTGA. The CDR3 coding sequence is TGTGCCAGCAGCTTAACGAGCCTCGGACAGCGCAACGGTGAAGCTTTCTTT. Translation gives CASSLTSLGQRNGEAFF.

The genes are TRBV2 and TRBJ2-5; 11 bases line up with TRBD1. The CDR3 extends over 15 amino acids. The germline V gene encodes CDR1 SNHLY and CDR2 FYNNEI. After removal of 4 bases from V and 0 bases from J, the junction contained 1 base not matched to a gene. CDR3 amino acids: CASSGDRGYQETQYF. For the CDR3, the DNA is TGTGCCAGCAGTGGGGACAGGGGGTACCAAGAGACCCAGTACTTC. The entire variable domain, with the rest obtained from reference TRBV2 and TRBJ2-5, is as follows: EPEVTQTPSHQVTQMGQEVILRCVPISNHLYFYWYRQILGQKVEFLVSFYNNEISEKSEIFDDQFSVERPDGSNFTLKIRSTKLEDSAMYFCASSGDRGYQETQYFGPGTRLLVL.

The chain is built from TRBV14 and TRBJ1-1; the D is unclear. This CDR3 region has 16 residues. Between the trimmed V and J ends, which lost 0 bases and 1 base, there was a span of 12 bases. From germline, CDR1 is SGHDN and CDR2 FVKESK. CDR3 in amino acids: CASSQDFAAENTEAFF. The CDR3 DNA reads TGTGCCAGCAGCCAAGATTTCGCGGCGGAGAACACTGAAGCTTTCTTT. The whole variable domain, remainder taken from reference TRBV14 and TRBJ1-1, is EAGVTQFPSHSVIEKGQTVTLRCDPISGHDNLYWYRRVMGKEIKFLLHFVKESKQDESGMPNNRFLAERTGGTYSTLKVQPAELEDSGVYFCASSQDFAAENTEAFFGQGTRLTVV.